This record concerns one T cell receptor beta chain sequence. The data derive from a study of blood T cell repertoires in COVID-19. The wider study: There were acute and convalescent COVID-19 samples, and they came from the United States, Italy and Spain.

Only in-frame clones appear in the TCRdb table, and some are missing; sequencing was by immunoSEQ multiplex PCR. The table lists under 350,000 clones, 70% to 90% of them singletons. V lost 2 bases, J lost 0 bases, and 7 bases lay in between. Germline V gives CDR1 MNHNS, CDR2 SASEGT. The CDR3 is 15 amino acids. Recruits, aged roughly 18 to 100 years, lived in 20 to 30 US areas. In assigning cohorts, the study relied on participant-reported clinical history. Sample: PBMCs or T cells enriched from blood (not recorded which). The rearrangement joins TRBV6-1 to TRBJ1-4; D remains ambiguous. The sequence derives from a woman aged 40 to 50 with acute COVID-19. CDR3 in amino acids: CASSEFFATNEKLFF. DNA for the CDR3: TGTGCCAGCAGTGAATTCTTTGCAACTAATGAAAAACTGTTTTTT.